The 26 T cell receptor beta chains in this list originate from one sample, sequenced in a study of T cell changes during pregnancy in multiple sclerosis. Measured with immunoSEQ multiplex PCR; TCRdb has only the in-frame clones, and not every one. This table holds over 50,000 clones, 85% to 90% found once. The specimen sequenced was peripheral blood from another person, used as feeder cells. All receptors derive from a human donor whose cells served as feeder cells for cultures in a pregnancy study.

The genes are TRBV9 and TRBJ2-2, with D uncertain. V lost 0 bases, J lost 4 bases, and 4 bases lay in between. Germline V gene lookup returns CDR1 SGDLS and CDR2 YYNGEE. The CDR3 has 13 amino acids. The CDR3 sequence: CASSVGTTGELFF. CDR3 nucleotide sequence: TGTGCCAGCAGCGTAGGAACCACCGGGGAGCTGTTTTTT.

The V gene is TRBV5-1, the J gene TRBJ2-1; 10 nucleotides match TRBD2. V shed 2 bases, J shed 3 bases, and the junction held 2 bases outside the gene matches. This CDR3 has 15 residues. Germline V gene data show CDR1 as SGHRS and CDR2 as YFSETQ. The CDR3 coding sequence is TGCGCCAGCAGCTTCGGACTAGCGGACTACAATGAGCAGTTCTTC. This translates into CASSFGLADYNEQFF.

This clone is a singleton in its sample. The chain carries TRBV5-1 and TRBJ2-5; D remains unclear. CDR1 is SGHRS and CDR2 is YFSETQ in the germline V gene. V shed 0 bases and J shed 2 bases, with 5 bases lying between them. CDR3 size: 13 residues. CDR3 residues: CASSLGPQETQYF. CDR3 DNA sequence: TGCGCCAGCAGCTTGGGACCACAAGAGACCCAGTACTTC.

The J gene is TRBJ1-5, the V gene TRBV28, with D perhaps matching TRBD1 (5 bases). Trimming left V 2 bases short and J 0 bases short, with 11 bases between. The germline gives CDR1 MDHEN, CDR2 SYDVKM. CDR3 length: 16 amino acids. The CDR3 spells CASSLRQYHSNQPQHF. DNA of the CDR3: TGTGCCAGCAGTTTAAGACAGTATCATAGCAATCAGCCCCAGCATTTT.

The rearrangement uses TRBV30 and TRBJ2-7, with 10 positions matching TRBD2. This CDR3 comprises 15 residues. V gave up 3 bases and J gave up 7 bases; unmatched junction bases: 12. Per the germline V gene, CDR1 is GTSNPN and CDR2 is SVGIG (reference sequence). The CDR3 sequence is CAWSKPSGGPGEQYF. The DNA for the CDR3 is TGTGCCTGGAGCAAGCCTAGCGGGGGCCCGGGGGAGCAGTACTTC.

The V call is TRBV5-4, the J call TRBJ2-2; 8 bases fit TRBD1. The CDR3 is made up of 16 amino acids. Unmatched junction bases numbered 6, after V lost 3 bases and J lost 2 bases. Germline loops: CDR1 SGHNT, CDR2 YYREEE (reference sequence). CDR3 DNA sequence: TGTGCCAGCAGCTCGGCGACAGGGGCTAACACCGGGGAGCTGTTTTTT. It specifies CASSSATGANTGELFF. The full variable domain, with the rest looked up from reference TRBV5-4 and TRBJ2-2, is ETGVTQSPTHLIKTRGQQVTLRCSSQSGHNTVSWYQQALGQGPQFIFQYYREEENGRGNFPPRFSGLQFPNYSSELNVNALELDDSALYLCASSSATGANTGELFFGEGSRLTVL.

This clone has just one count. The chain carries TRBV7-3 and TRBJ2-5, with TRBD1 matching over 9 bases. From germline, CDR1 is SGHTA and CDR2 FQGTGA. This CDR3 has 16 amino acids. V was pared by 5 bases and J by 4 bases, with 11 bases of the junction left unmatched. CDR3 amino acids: CASSVQGAGRGETQYF. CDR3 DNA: TGTGCCAGCAGCGTACAGGGGGCAGGAAGGGGAGAGACCCAGTACTTC.

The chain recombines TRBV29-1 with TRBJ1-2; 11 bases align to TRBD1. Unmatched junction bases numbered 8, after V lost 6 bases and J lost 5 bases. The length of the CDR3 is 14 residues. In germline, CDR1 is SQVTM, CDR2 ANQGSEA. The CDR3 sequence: CSVFLGQGAYGYTF. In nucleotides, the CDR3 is TGCAGCGTCTTCCTTGGACAGGGGGCGTATGGCTACACCTTC.

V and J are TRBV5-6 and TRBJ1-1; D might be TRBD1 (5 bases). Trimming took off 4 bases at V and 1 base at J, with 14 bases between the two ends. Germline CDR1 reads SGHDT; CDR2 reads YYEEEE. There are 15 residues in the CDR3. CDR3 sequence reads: CASSPGPYTNTEAFF. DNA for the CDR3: TGTGCCAGCAGCCCGGGACCTTACACGAACACTGAAGCTTTCTTT. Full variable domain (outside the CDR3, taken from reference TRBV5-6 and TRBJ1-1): DAGVTQSPTHLIKTRGQQVTLRCSPKSGHDTVSWYQQALGQGPQFIFQYYEEEERQRGNFPDRFSGHQFPNYSSELNVNALLLGDSALYLCASSPGPYTNTEAFFGQGTRLTVV.

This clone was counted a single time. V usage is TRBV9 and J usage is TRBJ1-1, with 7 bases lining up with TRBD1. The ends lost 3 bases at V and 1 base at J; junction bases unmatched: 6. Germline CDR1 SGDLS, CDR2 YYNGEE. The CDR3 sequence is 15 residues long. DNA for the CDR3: TGTGCCAGCAGCGCCCGACAGGGCCCGAACACTGAAGCTTTCTTT. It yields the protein CASSARQGPNTEAFF.

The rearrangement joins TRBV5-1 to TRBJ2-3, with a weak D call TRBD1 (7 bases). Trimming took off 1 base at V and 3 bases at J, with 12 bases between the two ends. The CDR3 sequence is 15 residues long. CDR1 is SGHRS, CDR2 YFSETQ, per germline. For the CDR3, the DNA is TGCGCCAGCAGCTTGCAGGGGGACTTAACAGATACGCAGTATTTT. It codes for CASSLQGDLTDTQYF.

The CDR3 nucleotides are TGTGCCAGCAGCTTTTTCCTTGATAGACGACAGAGCGAGCAGTACTTC. Translation: CASSFFLDRRQSEQYF. The rearrangement links TRBV11-2 to TRBJ2-7; TRBD1 might be the D (5 bases). Germline V CDR1 and CDR2: SGHAT, FQNNGV. V was shortened by 3 bases and J by 6 bases, with 21 bases between the two germline ends. CDR3 length: 16 residues.

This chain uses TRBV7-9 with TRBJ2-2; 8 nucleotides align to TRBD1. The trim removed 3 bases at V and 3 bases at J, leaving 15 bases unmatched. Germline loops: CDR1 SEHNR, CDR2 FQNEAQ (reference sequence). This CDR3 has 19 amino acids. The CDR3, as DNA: TGTGCCAGCAGCTTGAAGGGGCCAGGGGGCAAACGTGACACCGGGGAGCTGTTTTTT. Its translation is CASSLKGPGGKRDTGELFF.

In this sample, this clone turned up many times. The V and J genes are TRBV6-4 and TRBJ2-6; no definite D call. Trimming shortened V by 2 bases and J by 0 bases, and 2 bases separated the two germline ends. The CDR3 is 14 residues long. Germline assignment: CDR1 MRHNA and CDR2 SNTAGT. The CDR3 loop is CASSDNSGANVLTF. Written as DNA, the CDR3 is TGTGCCAGCAGTGACAACTCTGGGGCCAACGTCCTGACTTTC.

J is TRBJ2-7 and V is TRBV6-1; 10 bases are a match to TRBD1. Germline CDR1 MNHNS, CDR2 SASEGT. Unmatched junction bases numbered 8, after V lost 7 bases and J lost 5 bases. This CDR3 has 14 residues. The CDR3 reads CASTRDRGQHEQYF. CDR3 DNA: TGTGCCAGCACCCGGGACAGGGGACAACACGAGCAGTACTTC.

In DNA form, the CDR3 reads TGTGCCAGCAGCTGGTCAGGGGTTGGATATGGCTACACCTTC. This sequence encodes CASSWSGVGYGYTF. The chain carries TRBV7-9 and TRBJ1-2; a possible D gene is TRBD1 (6 bases). Trimming stripped 4 bases from V and 5 bases from J, with 14 bases between. Germline V CDR1 and CDR2: SEHNR, FQNEAQ (reference sequence). The CDR3 consists of 14 residues.

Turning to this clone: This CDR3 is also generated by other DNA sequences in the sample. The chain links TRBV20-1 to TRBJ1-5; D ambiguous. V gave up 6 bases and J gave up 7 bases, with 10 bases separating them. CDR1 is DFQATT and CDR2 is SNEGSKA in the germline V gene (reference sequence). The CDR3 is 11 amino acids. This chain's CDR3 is CSARGGQPQHF. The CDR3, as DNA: TGCAGTGCCCGGGGAGGGCAGCCCCAGCATTTT.

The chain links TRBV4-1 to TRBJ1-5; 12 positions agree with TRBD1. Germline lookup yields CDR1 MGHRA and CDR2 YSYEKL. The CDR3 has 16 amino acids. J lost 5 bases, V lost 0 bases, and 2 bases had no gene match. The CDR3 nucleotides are TGCGCCAGCAGCCAAGATGGGACAGGGGGCTATCAGCCCCAGCATTTT. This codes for CASSQDGTGGYQPQHF.

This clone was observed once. The CDR3 here is CASSLSPGGEQYF. In DNA, the CDR3 is TGTGCCAGCAGTTTAAGCCCAGGGGGCGAGCAGTACTTC. The gene calls are TRBV28 and TRBJ2-7; 7 bases line up with TRBD1. This CDR3 has 13 residues. Per the germline V gene, CDR1 is MDHEN and CDR2 is SYDVKM. With V trimmed by 2 bases and J by 6 bases, 4 bases remained unmatched.

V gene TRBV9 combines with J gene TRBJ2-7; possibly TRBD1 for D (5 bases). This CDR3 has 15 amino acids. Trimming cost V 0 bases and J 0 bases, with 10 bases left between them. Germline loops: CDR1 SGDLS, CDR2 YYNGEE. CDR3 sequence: CASSVATDNSYEQYF. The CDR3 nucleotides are TGTGCCAGCAGCGTAGCTACGGACAACTCCTACGAGCAGTACTTC.

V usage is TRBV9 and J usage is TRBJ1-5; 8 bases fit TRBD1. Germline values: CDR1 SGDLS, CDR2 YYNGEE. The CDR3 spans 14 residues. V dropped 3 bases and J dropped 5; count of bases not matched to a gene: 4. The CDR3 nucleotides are TGTGCCAGCAGCGCCTCAGGGGGCGATCAGCCCCAGCATTTT. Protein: CASSASGGDQPQHF.

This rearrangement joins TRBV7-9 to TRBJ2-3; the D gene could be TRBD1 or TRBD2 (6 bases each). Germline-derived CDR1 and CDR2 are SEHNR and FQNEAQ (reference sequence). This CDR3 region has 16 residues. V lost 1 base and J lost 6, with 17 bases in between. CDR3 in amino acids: CASSLGSGARGDTQYF. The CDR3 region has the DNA TGTGCCAGCAGCTTAGGGTCGGGGGCTCGTGGGGATACGCAGTATTTT.

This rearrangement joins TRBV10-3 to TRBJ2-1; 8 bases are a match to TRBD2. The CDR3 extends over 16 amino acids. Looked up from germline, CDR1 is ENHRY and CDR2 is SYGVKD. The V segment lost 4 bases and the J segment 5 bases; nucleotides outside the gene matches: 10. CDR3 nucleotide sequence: TGTGCCATCAGTGGATCGGGACTAGAGCTTCACAATGAGCAGTTCTTC. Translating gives CAISGSGLELHNEQFF.

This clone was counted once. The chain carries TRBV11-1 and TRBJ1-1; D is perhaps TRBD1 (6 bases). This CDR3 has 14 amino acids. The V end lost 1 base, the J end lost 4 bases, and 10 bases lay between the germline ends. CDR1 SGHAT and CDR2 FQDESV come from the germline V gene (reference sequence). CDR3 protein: CASSLGRGPTEAFF. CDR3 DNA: TGTGCCAGCAGCTTAGGCAGGGGCCCCACTGAAGCTTTCTTT.

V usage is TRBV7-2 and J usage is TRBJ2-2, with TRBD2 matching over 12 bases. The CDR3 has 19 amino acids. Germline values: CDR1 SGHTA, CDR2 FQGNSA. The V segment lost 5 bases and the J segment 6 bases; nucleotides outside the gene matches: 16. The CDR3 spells CASSQKGASGGAMAGELFF. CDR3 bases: TGTGCCAGCAGCCAGAAAGGGGCTAGCGGGGGGGCGATGGCCGGGGAGCTGTTTTTT.

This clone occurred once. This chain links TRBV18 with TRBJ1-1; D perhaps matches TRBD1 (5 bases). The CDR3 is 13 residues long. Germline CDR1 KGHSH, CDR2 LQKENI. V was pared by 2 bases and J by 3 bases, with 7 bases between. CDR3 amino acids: CASSPMGDTEAFF. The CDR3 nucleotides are TGTGCCAGCTCACCAATGGGGGACACTGAAGCTTTCTTT.